This T cell receptor (beta chain) was obtained from a study of T cell clonotyping in hematopoietic cell transplantation. General study results and limits: CD4 and CD8 repertoire contributions could not be separated without sorting. Few recipient clonotypes overlapped donors; over 95% were de novo at given depth.

Assay: immunoSEQ multiplex PCR; the TCRdb copy retains only in-frame clones and omits some. The table lists about 16,000 clones, over 75% of them singletons, with roughly 4.2% in the top ten. As for this clone: Its antigen is undetermined.

The source is a male patient aged 60 to 75 who had an allogeneic stem cell transplant from a related donor, so the T cells may come from the graft donor. Some clones in this sample may be carry-over from other donors' samples. Source: PBMCs, taken 100 days after allogeneic stem cell transplant.

The CDR3 loop is CASSVVGQGYGYTF. The CDR3 bases are TGTGCCAGCAGCGTAGTAGGCCAGGGGTATGGCTACACCTTC. The chain recombines TRBV9 with TRBJ1-2; D is possibly TRBD1 (6 bases). V was trimmed by 0 bases and J by 5 bases, leaving 11 bases between them. CDR3 size: 14 residues. The V gene's germline CDR1 is SGDLS and CDR2 YYNGEE. Combining the CDR3 with reference TRBV9 and TRBJ1-2 gives the whole variable domain DSGVTQTPKHLITATGQRVTLRCSPRSGDLSVYWYQQSLDQGLQFLIQYYNGEERAKGNILERFSAQQFPDLHSELNLSSLELGDSALYFCASSVVGQGYGYTFGSGTRLTVV.